Detailed here is one T cell receptor beta chain. Using immunoSEQ multiplex PCR, the repertoire was profiled, and TCRdb retains in-frame clones only, with some absent. The sample holds nearly 50,000 clones, 94% seen once. The data belong to a study of T cell changes during pregnancy in multiple sclerosis. There are 15 residues in the CDR3. CDR1 and CDR2 (germline): SQVTM, ANQGSEA. With 5 bases removed from V and 4 bases from J, the gap between germline ends came to 21 bases. This chain links TRBV29-1 with TRBJ2-7; a possible D gene is TRBD2 (6 bases). The sequences come from CD4+ T cells from peripheral blood mononuclear cells, collected in the first trimester of pregnancy. The source of this sequence is a female donor with multiple sclerosis, enrolled in a pregnancy study. The CDR3 coding sequence is TGCAGCGTTTTGAAACTTGCGGGGCGTACGTACGAGCAGTACTTC. Translation gives CSVLKLAGRTYEQYF.